This T cell receptor (beta chain) was sequenced for a study of blood T cells in healthy people across ages. For the study at large: About one barcoded beta molecule per two T cells was the capture yield of template switching. Study-wide findings and caveats: The fall in TCR beta diversity per million T cells was roughly linear with age. Strong correlation existed between TCR beta diversity and naive T cell percentage.

This clonotype was picked up many times. Antigen specificity is unknown. Then a second PCR, running about 7 to 11 cycles, was carried out with a sample-barcoded 5' primer and a J-beta primer mix. Paired-end reads containing CDR3 totaled no fewer than 2.5 million for each sample. One entry per CDR3 protein, called by TCRdb with MiXCR from the 5' RACE reads. The sample holds roughly 680,000 distinct CDR3 sequences, under 65% seen once. CDR1 is SGHAT, CDR2 FQNNGV, per germline. V was cut by 2 bases and J by 2 bases, with 13 bases left in between. The CDR3 contains 16 residues. V and J are TRBV11-2 and TRBJ2-1, with D perhaps given as TRBD1 or TRBD2 (5 bases each). This receptor was identified in a woman aged 80 or over in good health. The sequenced sample consisted of blood. In nucleotides, the CDR3 is TGTGCCAGCAGCTTACTGGGACGGAGAGCCTACAATGAGCAGTTCTTC. Translated, it gives CASSLLGRRAYNEQFF.